This T cell receptor beta chain was documented in a study of cytomegalovirus exposure and HLA in healthy donors. Study background: Within an early data release were tens of millions of unique TCRs drawn from HLA-typed donors.

It was with 60 Vbeta and 13 Jbeta primers that the PCR ran. In the original processing: In a later analysis, of around 83 million unique beta chains, about 12 million appeared in at least two donors. TCRdb keeps only in-frame clones here, not all; method: immunoSEQ multiplex PCR. V, J and clone size were drawn from that table, and D and trimming were deduced from the DNA. The data hold about 89,000 clones, with around 85% observed a single time. Study conclusions and caveats: The authors confirmed in vitro that a few CMV-associated chains were specific for CMV antigens.

A remark on this clone: The antigen is undetermined.

The TCR was taken from a man aged 35-49 years in good health and CMV-seropositive. The source material was PBMCs.

As DNA, the CDR3 is TGCGCCAGCAGCCCGACTAGCGGGAGACTTTACAATGAGCAGTTCTTC. This sequence encodes CASSPTSGRLYNEQFF. The rearrangement joins TRBV5-1 to TRBJ2-1; TRBD2 matches 12 bases. CDR1 SGHRS and CDR2 YFSETQ come from the germline V gene. The CDR3 spans 16 residues. Losses at the gene ends were 4 bases for V and 4 bases for J; bases not matched to a gene: 6. Full variable domain (missing parts from reference TRBV5-1 and TRBJ2-1): KAGVTQTPRYLIKTRGQQVTLSCSPISGHRSVSWYQQTPGQGLQFLFEYFSETQRNKGNFPGRFSGRQFSNSRSEMNVSTLELGDSALYLCASSPTSGRLYNEQFFGPGTRLTVL.